The sequence of this T cell receptor beta chain was determined in a study of T cell responses to AZD1222 COVID-19 vaccine. At the level of the study: Second-dose groups at about 4 or about 12 weeks were pooled.

The study's findings and limits: Females made up more of the donors, who were largely white British, and clonal diversity may have come out too low. Spike-specific TCR breadth and depth grew following two AZD1222 doses. At 160-218 and 743-854, vaccine-associated CD4 TCRs were dominant, and they spanned spike.

TCRdb's copy holds only in-frame clones and misses some; the assay was immunoSEQ multiplex PCR. The table has around 100,000 clones, around 90% seen once. As to this clone: Its antigen remains unknown.

CDR1 is MNHEY and CDR2 is SMNVEV in the germline V gene (reference sequence). V trimming: 10 bases; J trimming: 0 bases; junction bases outside the gene matches: 2. The CDR3 runs to 14 residues. The receptor's source is an adult in good health. This chain uses TRBV27 with TRBJ2-4, with TRBD2 identical over 11 bases. Sequences were derived from peripheral blood, sampled on day 0 of AZD1222 vaccination. Here the CDR3 reads CATGLAGAKNIQYF. CDR3 coding DNA: TGTGCCACCGGACTAGCGGGAGCCAAAAACATTCAGTACTTC.